The 18 T cell receptor beta chains reported below all come from one sample, sequenced in a study of post-analysis software for immune sequencing data. Their target antigens are unknown. Points from the study as a whole: TRBV5-6, TRBV5-1 and TRBV20-1 belonged to a set of roughly five TRBV segments that were more frequent in patients than controls.

TCR beta cDNA libraries had unique molecular identifiers. Via MiXCR, TCRdb re-called the PCR reads, giving one row per CDR3 protein. The table has fewer than 600,000 distinct CDR3 sequences, roughly 46% seen once. Sequenced: blood. These receptors were taken from a girl between 5 and 17 years old with multiple sclerosis.

The chain has TRBV25-1 and TRBJ2-1; weak D call: TRBD1 (6 bases). Trimming left V 7 bases short and J 8 bases short, with 12 bases between. Germline V gene sequence: CDR1 MGHDK, CDR2 SYGVNS. The CDR3 length is 12 residues. The CDR3 DNA follows: TGTGCCAGCACTATAAAGGGGGATGAGCAGTTCTTC. Translated: CASTIKGDEQFF.

The chain is built from TRBV20-1 and TRBJ2-1; 7 bases are a match to TRBD2. The CDR3 sequence is 17 residues long. Germline lookup yields CDR1 DFQATT and CDR2 SNEGSKA (reference sequence). Unmatched junction bases numbered 8, after V lost 0 bases and J lost 0 bases. CDR3 loop: CSARDPFGGSSYNEQFF. CDR3 nucleotide sequence: TGCAGTGCTAGAGATCCCTTTGGCGGGAGCTCCTACAATGAGCAGTTCTTC.

The CDR3 nucleotides read TGTGCCAGCACCACAATCTTTATGGGGGTCGAAGAGACCCAGTACTTC. This translates into CASTTIFMGVEETQYF. V gene TRBV5-6 combines with J gene TRBJ2-5; either TRBD1 or TRBD2 may fit D (5 bases each). Looked up from germline, CDR1 is SGHDT and CDR2 is YYEEEE. The CDR3 sequence is 16 residues long. The V gene lost 6 bases and the J gene lost 3 bases, with 21 bases spanning the gap.

This chain connects TRBV5-1 to TRBJ2-2; the D gene is possibly TRBD2 (5 bases). V lost 4 bases and J lost 2, with 12 bases in between. This CDR3 region has 15 residues. CDR1 is SGHRS and CDR2 is YFSETQ in the germline V gene. The CDR3 nucleotides read TGCGCCAGCAGCACGAGCGGATCCAACACCGGGGAGCTGTTTTTT. Its protein is CASSTSGSNTGELFF.

V is TRBV12-3 or TRBV12-4 and J is TRBJ2-7, with a weak D call TRBD2 (5 bases). With 5 bases removed from V and 5 bases from J, the gap between germline ends came to 13 bases. This CDR3 spans 13 amino acids. For the CDR3, the DNA is TGTGCCAGCAGTCCACTAGTGGTTAACGAGCAGTACTTC. Amino acids: CASSPLVVNEQYF.

The CDR3 nucleotides are TGTGCCAGCAGCCAGGGTCGGGCGAGGGGGATGGTGGATGAGCAGTTCTTC. It translates to CASSQGRARGMVDEQFF. This sequence joins TRBV7-6 and TRBJ2-1; tentative D call: TRBD1 (6 bases). The CDR3 loop spans 17 amino acids. Germline lookup yields CDR1 SGHVS and CDR2 FNYEAQ. Trimming shortened V by 5 bases and J by 8 bases, and 25 bases separated the two germline ends.

V is TRBV2 and J is TRBJ2-6, with D uncertain. Deletions cut 6 bases from V and 4 bases from J, with 13 bases between. CDR1 and CDR2 from the germline V gene are SNHLY and FYNNEI. The CDR3 spans 15 residues. CDR3: CASRVDHLGANVLTF. The CDR3 DNA reads TGTGCCAGCAGGGTCGACCACTTGGGGGCCAACGTCCTGACTTTC.

This clonotype showed up just a few times. V usage is TRBV12-3 or TRBV12-4 and J usage is TRBJ2-5; D remains ambiguous. This CDR3 comprises 12 residues. Trimming removed 2 bases from V and 5 bases from J, with 6 bases in between. This CDR3 reads CASSLTWETQYF. DNA for the CDR3: TGTGCCAGCAGTTTAACCTGGGAGACCCAGTACTTC.

In its sample, this clonotype was seen a few times. V gene TRBV28 combines with J gene TRBJ2-1; perhaps D is TRBD1 or TRBD2 (5 bases each). This CDR3 spans 16 amino acids. The V end lost 5 bases, the J end lost 9 bases, and 23 bases lay between the germline ends. Germline V lookup: CDR1 MDHEN, CDR2 SYDVKM. The CDR3 sequence is CASSPGTNMGRSEQFF. In DNA, the CDR3 is TGTGCCAGCAGTCCAGGGACGAATATGGGGCGGAGTGAGCAGTTCTTC. The full variable domain, with the rest looked up from reference TRBV28 and TRBJ2-1, is DVKVTQSSRYLVKRTGEKVFLECVQDMDHENMFWYRQDPGLGLRLIYFSYDVKMKEKGDIPEGYSVSREKKERFSLILESASTNQTSMYLCASSPGTNMGRSEQFFGPGTRLTVL.

The chain links TRBV7-2 to TRBJ2-5; the D gene is possibly TRBD1 (6 bases). The CDR3 is 16 amino acids. V was pared by 2 bases and J by 5 bases, with 18 bases between. CDR1 is SGHTA and CDR2 is FQGNSA in the germline V gene. The CDR3 loop is CASSLPRRQGMETQYF. The DNA of the CDR3 is TGTGCCAGCAGCTTACCCCGGAGGCAGGGGATGGAGACCCAGTACTTC.

As for this clonotype: Relative to the germline gene, one junction end is altered; a read error may explain this. The CDR3 here is CANSFGQANTEAFF. The CDR3 nucleotides are TGTGCCAACAGCTTCGGACAGGCGAACACTGAAGCTTTCTTT. This chain uses TRBV14 with TRBJ1-1; TRBD1 aligns across 7 bases. Germline V CDR1 and CDR2: SGHDN, FVKESK. The CDR3 loop spans 14 amino acids.

V and J are TRBV12-3 or TRBV12-4 and TRBJ2-7, with D perhaps being TRBD1 or TRBD2 (6 bases each). V was pared by 6 bases and J by 7 bases, with 22 bases between. The CDR3 covers 15 residues. As DNA, the CDR3 is TGTGCCAGCAGCTCTACCGGGACGGGGGCTGGAGAGCAGTACTTC. It yields the protein CASSSTGTGAGEQYF.

V usage is TRBV6-4 and J usage is TRBJ2-1; D not certain. The V gene's germline CDR1 is MRHNA and CDR2 SNTAGT. The CDR3 totals 13 residues. Trimming pared 6 bases from V and 5 bases from J, leaving 11 bases between. CDR3 coding DNA: TGTGCCAGCAGCTACAGAGAAAACAATGAGCAGTTCTTC. Residues: CASSYRENNEQFF.

The rearrangement links TRBV4-1 to TRBJ1-1; weak D call: TRBD1 (5 bases). The CDR3 sequence is 17 residues long. V was shortened by 3 bases and J by 0 bases, with 17 bases between the two germline ends. CDR1 MGHRA and CDR2 YSYEKL come from the germline V gene. The CDR3, as DNA: TGCGCCAGCAGCCAGCGGTTAAGCAGGGATCTGAACACTGAAGCTTTCTTT. This translates into CASSQRLSRDLNTEAFF.

The chain is built from TRBV7-2 and TRBJ2-1; a possible D gene is TRBD1 (6 bases). Trimming left V 0 bases short and J 5 bases short, with 11 bases between. In germline, CDR1 is SGHTA, CDR2 FQGNSA. This CDR3 region has 15 residues. This CDR3 is CASSLAGASHNEQFF. CDR3 bases: TGTGCCAGCAGCTTAGCGGGGGCGAGTCACAATGAGCAGTTCTTC.

V usage is TRBV4-3 and J usage is TRBJ2-1, with D maybe TRBD2 (7 bases). Germline values: CDR1 LGHNA, CDR2 YSLEER. V was clipped by 0 bases and J by 9 bases, with 15 bases between them. CDR3 size: 15 residues. This chain's CDR3 is CASSQDRGRALEQFF. The CDR3 DNA sequence: TGCGCCAGCAGCCAAGATAGGGGGAGGGCCCTTGAGCAGTTCTTC.

The J gene is TRBJ1-4, the V gene TRBV20-1, with 11 bases aligning to TRBD1. In germline, CDR1 is DFQATT, CDR2 SNEGSKA (reference sequence). With V trimmed by 4 bases and J by 7 bases, 5 bases remained unmatched. This CDR3 spans 14 amino acids. CDR3 in amino acids: CSATAGTGGEKLFF. In DNA form, the CDR3 reads TGCAGTGCTACGGCCGGGACAGGGGGTGAAAAACTGTTTTTT.

This clonotype turned up a few times. The chain couples TRBV6-5 to TRBJ1-2; D is undetermined. This CDR3 comprises 15 residues. From germline, CDR1 is MNHEY and CDR2 SVGAGI. Trimming pared 0 bases from V and 4 bases from J, leaving 12 bases between. The CDR3 nucleotides are TGTGCCAGCAGTTACTCAGGGATTGGAAGCTATGGCTACACCTTC. This sequence encodes CASSYSGIGSYGYTF.